This T cell receptor (beta chain) was identified in a study of post-analysis software for immune sequencing data (dated by TCRdb to 2015 to 2017). Background on the whole study: Disease courses on record covered relapsing-remitting, secondary progressive and progressive-relapsing multiple sclerosis, though some patients had no subtype annotation. A subset of samples was prepared in parallel using single-end sample barcoding, then pooled and co-amplified after Illumina adapter ligation. The multiple sclerosis patient repertoires were compared with 10 to 12 previously published healthy control repertoires from donors aged about 6 to 28 years. What the research found in general, with its limitations: Multiple sclerosis patients had significantly lower normalized Chao1 diversity than controls, a result that suggests substantial peripheral T-cell clonal expansion. The control group was slightly older than the multiple sclerosis patient group. Patients showed significantly higher frequencies than controls for five TRBV segments, among them TRBV5-6, TRBV5-1 and TRBV20-1. Strong co-clustering of samples prepared in the same batch was shown by direct clustering with F measure, prompting a batch-effect correction.

To demonstrate the VDJtools post-analysis software, the study profiled TCR beta repertoires from the peripheral blood of around 13 young patients with multiple sclerosis. Multiple sclerosis patients were children and adolescents aged about 6 to 17 years. Taken from the germline V gene, the CDR1 and CDR2 loops are LGHNA and YNFKEQ. Taken from cysteine to phenylalanine, the CDR3 has 16 residues. The sequence is cut down to CDR3 DNA, 48 bases in frame from base 1. Trimming removed 1 base from V and 8 bases from J; the gene matches leave 10 bases unexplained. Worth noting for this clonotype: It has no known antigen specificity. No base quality information exists; no much larger clone differs at one position.

Library prep was done by PCR. The sequencing machine was an Illumina HiSeq 2500. Unique molecular identifiers were incorporated into TCR beta cDNA libraries to reduce PCR and sequencing biases. Per 1 to 10 million input T cells, approximately 500,000 cDNA molecules were obtained, such that each molecule approximated one T cell. The patient libraries were prepared and sequenced with the same protocol used for the earlier healthy control dataset. Samples belonging to the same batch were prepared together, multiplexed and sequenced on a shared HiSeq lane. In the original analysis: MIGEC handled the raw barcoded reads, throwing out single-read molecular identifier groups before consensus assembly and CDR3 extraction. VDJtools was used for post-analysis of the clonotype tables, with diversity normalized by down-sampling every dataset to the smallest sample size. In repertoire overlap clustering, CDR3 amino acid sequences, but not nucleotide sequences, were matched to correct batch-related cross-sample contamination. TCRdb took the public reads, trimmed them with fastp at Q25, ran MiXCR for clone calling and kept in-frame beta chains. Rows with a matching CDR3 protein are joined into one entry that keeps the most common DNA and genes. The authors' filters were not applied to this entry. For this sample there are roughly 650,000 distinct CDR3 sequences; 55% to 70% appear just once. The ten most abundant clones make up about 10% of the sample.

The sample taken for sequencing was blood. Recombination joined TRBV4-2 with TRBJ2-1, with 8 central nucleotides matching TRBD2. This receptor was taken from a girl aged 2 to 9 with multiple sclerosis. The CDR3 protein sequence reads: CASSQVLRGGLDEQFF. The DNA sequence reads TGTGCCAGCAGCCAAGTTTTACGGGGGGGCTTGGATGAGCAGTTCTTC.